Each of the 2 T cell receptor beta chains below was sequenced from the same sample in a study of blood T cell repertoires in COVID-19. Profiled with immunoSEQ multiplex PCR; TCRdb holds only in-frame clones, not every one. Here the sample spans around 100,000 clones, approximately 88% being singletons. The material sequenced was peripheral blood. The receptors originated from a woman in her sixties or seventies with acute or convalescent COVID-19.

This chain links TRBV15 with TRBJ2-3; D gene unclear. V was pared by 0 bases and J by 2 bases, with 12 bases between. Germline CDR1 LNHNV, CDR2 YYDKDF (reference sequence). There are 16 residues in the CDR3. The chain's CDR3 is CATSRDKWPNTDTQYF. For the CDR3, the DNA is TGTGCCACCAGCAGAGATAAATGGCCGAACACAGATACGCAGTATTTT.

This clone has only one observation. This sequence joins TRBV3-1 (or the pseudogene TRBV3-2) and TRBJ2-2; possibly TRBD2 for D (6 bases). Germline-derived CDR1 and CDR2 are LGHDT and YNNKEL (reference sequence). This CDR3 comprises 15 residues. The V and J ends lost 0 bases and 2 bases respectively, with 7 bases between them. CDR3 DNA: TGTGCCAGCAGCCAAGAAGCGGGTAACACCGGGGAGCTGTTTTTT. Translating gives CASSQEAGNTGELFF.